These 25 T cell receptor beta chains were all obtained from the same sample, sequenced in a study of Ad26.COV2.S vaccination and SARS-CoV-2 variants. Stated treatment: roughly 19 received Ad26.COV2.S at low or high dose, single or two shots; several received placebo; per-sample allocation not given. Vaccine and placebo recipients were sampled on day 63 after the first injection. Profiled with immunoSEQ multiplex PCR; TCRdb holds only in-frame clones, not every one. Among hundreds of thousands of clones listed, about 88% were seen once. The sample here was peripheral blood, taken in a trial of Ad26.COV2.S vaccine versus placebo. The receptor source for this set is a person aged 18-60 years who received the Ad26.COV2.S COVID-19 vaccine or a placebo.

This clone was observed many times. The chain uses TRBV19 and TRBJ1-5, with a possible D match to TRBD1 (6 bases). Trimming removed 2 bases at V and 2 bases at J, with 13 bases between. In germline, CDR1 is LNHDA, CDR2 SQIVND (reference sequence). This CDR3 is built from 16 residues. The CDR3 DNA reads as TGTGCCAGTAGTATATACTGGGACACGGGCAATCAGCCCCAGCATTTT. This sequence encodes CASSIYWDTGNQPQHF.

The rearrangement joins TRBV19 to TRBJ2-5; D gene unclear. Germline V gives CDR1 LNHDA, CDR2 SQIVND (reference sequence). V lost 3 bases to trimming and J lost 2 bases, with 7 bases between them. The CDR3 length is 13 residues. The CDR3 reads CASSIDIQETQYF. The CDR3 DNA is TGTGCCAGTAGTATTGACATACAAGAGACCCAGTACTTC.

The J gene is TRBJ2-5, the V gene TRBV6-2 or TRBV6-3, with D maybe TRBD1 (5 bases). Between the trimmed V and J ends, which lost 6 bases and 1 base, there was a span of 12 bases. The CDR3 loop spans 14 amino acids. Looked up from germline, CDR1 is MNHEY and CDR2 is SVGEGT. CDR3 region: CASSPGHTQETQYF. DNA for the CDR3: TGTGCCAGCAGCCCTGGACACACCCAAGAGACCCAGTACTTC.

Points on this clone: Other DNA sequences from this sample encode an identical CDR3 as well. V gene TRBV7-2 combines with J gene TRBJ1-2, with D perhaps matching TRBD1 (6 bases). This CDR3 contains 14 residues. From germline, CDR1 is SGHTA and CDR2 FQGNSA. V lost 1 base to trimming and J lost 2 bases, with 8 bases between them. In nucleotides, the CDR3 is TGTGCCAGCAGCTTAGGACAGGTGAACTATGGCTACACCTTC. It codes for CASSLGQVNYGYTF.

The J gene is TRBJ2-7, the V gene TRBV30, with 7 bases matching TRBD2. There are 12 residues in the CDR3. Germline assignment: CDR1 GTSNPN and CDR2 SVGIG (reference sequence). Trimming took 3 bases from V and 1 from J; bases not matched to a gene: 0. The CDR3 sequence: CAWRGGSYEQYF. CDR3 coding DNA: TGTGCCTGGAGGGGGGGGTCCTACGAGCAGTACTTC. Filled out from reference TRBV30 and TRBJ2-7, the complete variable domain reads SQTIHQWPATLVQPVGSPLSLECTVEGTSNPNLYWYRQAAGRGLQLLFYSVGIGQISSEVPQNLSASRPQDRQFILSSKKLLLSDSGFYLCAWRGGSYEQYFGPGTRLTVT.

The chain links TRBV19 to TRBJ2-7; D may be TRBD2 (5 bases). V lost 7 bases and J lost 6, with 19 bases in between. There are 14 residues in the CDR3. Germline V gives CDR1 LNHDA, CDR2 SQIVND (reference sequence). The CDR3 region is CASTRAYSRGEQYF. CDR3 nucleotide sequence: TGTGCCAGTACCCGGGCGTACTCCCGGGGCGAGCAGTACTTC.

This clone was observed a single time. The chain combines TRBV5-1 with TRBJ2-7; D possibly corresponds to TRBD2 (5 bases). V lost 0 bases and J 5 bases, leaving 9 bases between the germline ends. The CDR3 totals 13 residues. Germline values: CDR1 SGHRS, CDR2 YFSETQ. The CDR3 region has the DNA TGCGCCAGCAGCTTGGGCGGGTCCAACGAGCAGTACTTC. Its translation is CASSLGGSNEQYF. Drawing the rest from reference TRBV5-1 and TRBJ2-7, the complete variable domain is KAGVTQTPRYLIKTRGQQVTLSCSPISGHRSVSWYQQTPGQGLQFLFEYFSETQRNKGNFPGRFSGRQFSNSRSEMNVSTLELGDSALYLCASSLGGSNEQYFGPGTRLTVT.

This clone was counted a single time. This rearrangement joins TRBV13 to TRBJ2-3, with a possible D match to TRBD1 (5 bases). The V end was cut by 5 bases, the J end by 3 bases, with 15 bases between. CDR1 and CDR2 from the germline V gene are PRHDT and FYEKMQ (reference sequence). This CDR3 region has 15 residues. Here the CDR3 reads CASSPGQGLTDTQYF. CDR3 nucleotides: TGTGCCAGCAGCCCCGGCCAGGGCCTTACAGATACGCAGTATTTT.

This clone has only a few counts. The CDR3 sequence is CASQGLGETQYF. The DNA for the CDR3 is TGTGCCAGCCAGGGACTAGGAGAGACCCAGTACTTC. This chain connects TRBV3-1 (or the pseudogene TRBV3-2) to TRBJ2-5; 8 bases match TRBD2. Germline V gives CDR1 LGHDT, CDR2 YNNKEL (reference sequence). The length of the CDR3 is 12 residues. The J segment lost 4 bases and the V segment lost 8 bases, leaving 3 bases of the junction unmatched.

CDR3 nucleotide sequence: TGTGCCAGCAGCTTAGGGCTCCACGGCACCGGGGAGCTGTTTTTT. Protein sequence: CASSLGLHGTGELFF. The chain joins TRBV11-1 to TRBJ2-2; D is ambiguous. The germline gives CDR1 SGHAT, CDR2 FQDESV (reference sequence). The CDR3 length is 15 residues. Between the trimmed V and J ends, which lost 1 base and 4 bases, there was a span of 10 bases.

The V call is TRBV6-1, the J call TRBJ2-7; D is possibly TRBD1 or TRBD2 (5 bases each). The CDR3 contains 14 residues. Germline V gene sequence: CDR1 MNHNS, CDR2 SASEGT. V was shortened by 1 base and J by 2 bases, with 9 bases between the two germline ends. The DNA for the CDR3 is TGTGCCAGCAGTGAAGGAGGGGCCCCCTACGAGCAGTACTTC. Amino acid sequence: CASSEGGAPYEQYF.

The chain has TRBV20-1 and TRBJ2-7; D might be TRBD1 or TRBD2, each matching 6 bases. CDR3 length equals 14 residues. Germline-derived CDR1 and CDR2 are DFQATT and SNEGSKA (reference sequence). V lost 3 bases and J 3 bases, leaving 15 bases between the germline ends. The CDR3 sequence is CSASGGPHIYEQYF. Here the CDR3 DNA reads TGCAGTGCTAGTGGGGGGCCTCATATCTACGAGCAGTACTTC.

The CDR3 coding sequence is TGTGCCACCCTGGGTGAGACAGATACGCAGTATTTT. It translates to CATLGETDTQYF. The chain employs TRBV12-3 or TRBV12-4 and TRBJ2-3; no firm D call. The CDR3 has 12 amino acids. Trimming removed 10 bases from V and 3 bases from J, with 11 bases in between.

This rearrangement joins TRBV7-2 to TRBJ1-3, with 8 bases identical to TRBD1. CDR3 length: 16 amino acids. The V gene's germline CDR1 is SGHTA and CDR2 FQGNSA. With 4 bases clipped from V and 4 bases from J, the junction kept 9 bases outside the gene matches. The CDR3: CASSSDRAAVGNTIYF. In DNA form, the CDR3 reads TGTGCCAGCAGCTCGGACAGGGCGGCAGTAGGAAACACCATATATTTT.

The chain has TRBV6-6 and TRBJ2-1, with TRBD2 as a possible D gene (6 bases). V lost 4 bases, J lost 9 bases, and 16 bases lay in between. CDR1 is MNHNY, CDR2 SVGAGI, per germline (reference sequence). The CDR3 has 14 residues. CDR3 amino acids: CASSFGEYGSEQFF. CDR3 DNA sequence: TGTGCCAGCAGTTTTGGGGAATACGGGAGTGAGCAGTTCTTC.

This chain links TRBV6-2 or TRBV6-3 with TRBJ2-7; no clear D. This CDR3 contains 12 residues. The V and J ends lost 1 base and 5 bases respectively, with 6 bases between them. The germline CDR1 and CDR2 sequences are MNHEY and SVGEGT. The CDR3 loop reads CASSYYLDEQYF. In DNA form, the CDR3 reads TGTGCCAGCAGTTACTACCTAGACGAGCAGTACTTC.

This sequence joins TRBV2 and TRBJ2-7; TRBD1 agrees at 9 bases. This CDR3 has 14 amino acids. CDR1 is SNHLY and CDR2 is FYNNEI in the germline V gene. The J segment lost 2 bases and the V segment lost 6 bases, leaving 5 bases of the junction unmatched. The CDR3 is CASRWGQGPYEQYF. CDR3 nucleotides: TGTGCCAGCAGGTGGGGACAGGGACCCTACGAGCAGTACTTC.

The V and J genes are TRBV21-1 and TRBJ2-7. TRBV21-1 is an annotated pseudogene. The CDR3 spans 13 residues. CDR3 DNA sequence: TGTGCCAGCAGCAAAGCATGGGGGAGCGAGCAGTACTTC. Translation gives CASSKAWGSEQYF.

This clone occurred once. This chain connects TRBV19 to TRBJ2-3, with a possible D match to TRBD1 (5 bases). The CDR3 extends over 12 amino acids. Between the trimmed V and J ends, which lost 9 bases and 4 bases, there was a span of 11 bases. Germline V gene sequence: CDR1 LNHDA, CDR2 SQIVND (reference sequence). This CDR3 reads CASRASPDTQYF. In DNA, the CDR3 is TGTGCCAGCAGGGCCTCCCCAGATACGCAGTATTTT. Drawing the rest from reference TRBV19 and TRBJ2-3, the complete variable domain is DGGITQSPKYLFRKEGQNVTLSCEQNLNHDAMYWYRQDPGQGLRLIYYSQIVNDFQKGDIAEGYSVSREKKESFPLTVTSAQKNPTAFYLCASRASPDTQYFGPGTRLTVL.

The rearrangement joins TRBV3-1 (or the pseudogene TRBV3-2) to TRBJ1-2; no firm D call. There are 13 residues in the CDR3. Looked up from germline, CDR1 is LGHDT and CDR2 is YNNKEL (reference sequence). The V end lost 1 base, the J end lost 7 bases, and 10 bases lay between the germline ends. The CDR3: CASSQVEGIGYTF. The CDR3 nucleotides read TGTGCCAGCAGCCAAGTCGAGGGAATTGGCTACACCTTC.

This clone was picked up a small number of times. This chain joins TRBV21-1 and TRBJ2-7; the D segment call TRBD2 is taken from the table without a DNA check. TRBV21-1 is assigned pseudogene status. This CDR3 is built from 16 residues. The CDR3 is CASSKVIEREGREQYF. In DNA form, the CDR3 reads TGTGCCAGCAGCAAAGTCATCGAGCGGGAGGGCCGCGAGCAGTACTTC.

The J gene is TRBJ2-7, the V gene TRBV6-5; D perhaps matches TRBD2 (6 bases). This CDR3 region has 13 residues. V was pared by 10 bases and J by 4 bases, with 17 bases between. Germline V CDR1 and CDR2: MNHEY, SVGAGI. CDR3 sequence: CATTGTYSYEQYF. The CDR3 DNA reads TGTGCCACCACCGGGACTTACTCTTACGAGCAGTACTTC.

V usage is TRBV4-2 and J usage is TRBJ2-7; D gene uncertain. This CDR3 has 16 residues. Looked up from germline, CDR1 is LGHNA and CDR2 is YNFKEQ. Trimming took off 4 bases at V and 0 bases at J, with 16 bases between the two ends. CDR3 in amino acids: CASSLTSGQSSYEQYF. The CDR3, as DNA: TGTGCCAGCAGCCTAACCTCGGGCCAAAGCTCCTACGAGCAGTACTTC.

The chain couples TRBV6-2 or TRBV6-3 to TRBJ2-7; 9 nucleotides match TRBD2. V trimming: 0 bases; J trimming: 5 bases; junction bases outside the gene matches: 5. Per germline, CDR1 MNHEY and CDR2 SVGEGT. The CDR3 is 15 residues long. The CDR3 region has the DNA TGTGCCAGCAGTTACTCTGCGGGGGGGCTCGACGAGCAGTACTTC. As protein: CASSYSAGGLDEQYF.

J is TRBJ2-1 and V is TRBV7-9; D is possibly TRBD2 (6 bases). V was cut by 3 bases and J by 7 bases, with 13 bases left in between. Germline-derived CDR1 and CDR2 are SEHNR and FQNEAQ (reference sequence). The CDR3 is made up of 14 amino acids. In DNA, the CDR3 is TGTGCCAGCAGCTTCACGGGAGAAATAAATGAGCAGTTCTTC. This gives the protein CASSFTGEINEQFF.